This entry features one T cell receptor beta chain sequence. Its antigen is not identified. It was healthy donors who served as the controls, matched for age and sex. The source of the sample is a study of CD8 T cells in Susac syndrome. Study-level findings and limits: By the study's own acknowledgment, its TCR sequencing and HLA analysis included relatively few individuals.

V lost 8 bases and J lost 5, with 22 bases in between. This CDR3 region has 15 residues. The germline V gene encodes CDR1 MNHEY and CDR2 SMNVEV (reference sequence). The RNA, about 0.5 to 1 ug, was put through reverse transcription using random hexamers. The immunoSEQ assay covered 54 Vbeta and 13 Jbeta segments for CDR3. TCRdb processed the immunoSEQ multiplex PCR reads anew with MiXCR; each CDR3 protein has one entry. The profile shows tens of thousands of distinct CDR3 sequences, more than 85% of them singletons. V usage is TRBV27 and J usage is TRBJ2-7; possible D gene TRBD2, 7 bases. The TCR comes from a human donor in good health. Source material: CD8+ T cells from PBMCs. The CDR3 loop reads CASGNGGGSINEQYF. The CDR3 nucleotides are TGTGCCAGCGGGAATGGGGGCGGGAGCATTAACGAGCAGTACTTC.